The 25 T cell receptor beta chains presented below share a single source sample, sequenced in a study of T cell clonality in common variable immunodeficiency. TCRdb's table, derived via immunoSEQ multiplex PCR, lists solely in-frame clones and lacks some. This repertoire lists approximately 56,000 clones without singletons; 2% to 2.5% sits in the top ten. Sample: peripheral blood mononuclear cells. These receptors came from a person aged 18 to 75 in good health.

Only a few counts were recorded for this clone. The CDR3 protein is CASSPTGDRGYNEQFF. The sequenced part of the CDR3 DNA is TGCGCCAGCAGCCCGACAGGGGACAGGGGATACAATGAG. The chain employs TRBV5-1 and TRBJ2-1; 10 bases line up with TRBD1. The read terminates 3 residues before the CDR3 end, so the remaining end is supplied by the germline J gene. The CDR3 consists of 16 residues. V lost 4 bases to trimming and J lost 4 bases; unmatched junction nucleotides: 8. Germline V gene data show CDR1 as SGHRS and CDR2 as YFSETQ.

This clone has at least ten counts. The sequenced fragment ends 3 residues before the CDR3 boundary, so the rest is inferred from the germline J gene. This sequence joins TRBV7-3 and TRBJ2-2, with TRBD1 matching over 8 bases. This CDR3 comprises 15 residues. The V and J ends lost 8 bases and 2 bases, in that order; junction bases with no gene match: 7. Germline CDR1 SGHTA, CDR2 FQGTGA. The DNA read from the CDR3 is TGTGCCAGCCGACTTGGACAGGGCAACACCGGGGAG. Its translation: CASRLGQGNTGE. In full, the CDR3 reads CASRLGQGNTGELFF.

Many counts were recorded for this clone. The CDR3 goes on 3 residues after the read ends, and that part is filled in from the germline J gene. The V call is TRBV30, the J call TRBJ2-3, with 7 positions matching TRBD1. Germline V gene lookup returns CDR1 GTSNPN and CDR2 SVGIG (reference sequence). The CDR3 contains 13 residues. Trimming cost V 8 bases and J 8 bases; bases outside gene matches: 13. This chain's CDR3 is CAGTTGSLGTQYF. The sequenced part of the CDR3 DNA is TGTGCCGGAACGACAGGGTCGCTCGGTACG.

This clone was detected ten times or more. The read terminates 3 residues ahead of where the CDR3 ends, so the germline J gene completes it. J is TRBJ2-1 and V is TRBV20-1; 14 bases line up with TRBD2. Germline V lookup: CDR1 DFQATT, CDR2 SNEGSKA (reference sequence). There are 15 residues in the CDR3. V trimming: 6 bases; J trimming: 9 bases; junction bases outside the gene matches: 10. CDR3: CSAPGTSGSLSEQFF. The covered CDR3 bases are TGCAGTGCGCCCGGGACTAGCGGGAGCCTTTCTGAG.

This clone was found many times. With the read ending 3 residues before the CDR3 end, the germline J gene is used to fill in that end. The chain uses TRBV11-3 and TRBJ2-2; the D gene is possibly TRBD1 (6 bases). CDR1 SGHNT and CDR2 YENEEA come from the germline V gene. V lost 6 bases to trimming and J lost 4 bases, with 12 bases between them. CDR3 size: 14 residues. The CDR3 is CASRDRSGTGELFF. The part of the CDR3 DNA that was read is TGTGCCAGCAGAGACAGGTCCGGCACCGGGGAG.

In this sample, this clone turned up a few times. The DNA ends 3 residues before the CDR3 does, and the rest of the CDR3 is filled in from the germline J gene. The chain uses TRBV2 and TRBJ1-3; 8 nucleotides line up with TRBD1. The CDR3 is 15 amino acids. Germline V gene data show CDR1 as SNHLY and CDR2 as FYNNEI. The V gene end was trimmed by 7 bases and the J gene end by 0 bases; junction bases not matched to a gene: 5. The CDR3 bases that were read are TGTGCCAGCAAGTTAACAGGGGGCTCTGGAAACACC. This codes for CASKLTGGSGNT. The complete CDR3 protein is CASKLTGGSGNTIYF.

About this clone: The sequence runs out 3 residues before the end of the CDR3; the remainder is reconstructed from the germline J gene. This chain joins TRBV7-3 and TRBJ2-2; TRBD2 aligns across 8 bases. The germline V gene encodes CDR1 SGHTA and CDR2 FQGTGA. With 5 bases clipped from V and 4 bases from J, the junction kept 3 bases outside the gene matches. The CDR3 consists of 14 residues. This CDR3 reads CASSRGGSTGELFF. CDR3 bases read: TGTGCCAGCAGCCGGGGGGGATCCACCGGGGAG. The full variable domain, its missing parts supplied by reference TRBV7-3 and TRBJ2-2, is GAGVSQTPSNKVTEKGKYVELRCDPISGHTALYWYRQSLGQGPEFLIYFQGTGAADDSGLPNDRFFAVRPEGSVSTLKIQRTERGDSAVYLCASSRGGSTGELFFGEGSRLTVL.

Note on this clone: The read gets to within 3 residues of the CDR3 end, and the germline J gene fills in the rest. The V call is TRBV11-2, the J call TRBJ1-2; D unclear. The CDR3 consists of 15 residues. V dropped 5 bases and J dropped 6 bases, with 19 bases sitting between them. Looked up from germline, CDR1 is SGHAT and CDR2 is FQNNGV. The CDR3 DNA, read in part, is TGTGCCAGCAGCCCCCCGGTAATGGCAGCGGATGGC. It specifies CASSPPVMAADG. The full-length CDR3 reads as CASSPPVMAADGYTF.

This clone was found many times. The sequenced fragment ends 3 residues before the CDR3 boundary, so the rest is inferred from the germline J gene. The V call is TRBV19, the J call TRBJ2-7; no clear D gene. The CDR3 covers 14 residues. Germline CDR1 reads LNHDA; CDR2 reads SQIVND (reference sequence). Between the trimmed V and J ends, which lost 3 bases and 0 bases, there was a span of 9 bases. The CDR3 DNA, read in part, is TGTGCCAGTAGTATCGGAGCGAGCTCCTACGAG. Protein sequence: CASSIGASSYE. From start to end, the CDR3 is CASSIGASSYEQYF.

In this sample, this clone turned up many times. From the germline J gene comes the end of the CDR3, since the read stops 3 residues before it. The rearrangement uses TRBV7-3 and TRBJ2-3; 7 bases map to TRBD1. Losses at the gene ends were 5 bases for V and 0 bases for J; bases not matched to a gene: 5. CDR1 is SGHTA and CDR2 is FQGTGA in the germline V gene. The CDR3 spans 15 residues. The CDR3 loop reads CASSPTGASTDTQYF. The sequenced part of the CDR3 DNA is TGTGCCAGCAGCCCTACAGGGGCTAGCACAGATACG.

This clone was detected a few times. The read halts 3 residues ahead of the CDR3 end, with the missing end drawn from the germline J gene. This chain links TRBV4-2 with TRBJ2-7; 9 bases map to TRBD2. V gave up 1 base and J gave up 4 bases; unmatched junction bases: 2. This CDR3 has 14 residues. Germline-derived CDR1 and CDR2 are LGHNA and YNFKEQ. CDR3 DNA (partial): TGTGCCAGCAGCCAAGGACTAGCGGTGTACGAG. As protein: CASSQGLAVYE. The entire CDR3 reads CASSQGLAVYEQYF.

This clone was detected many times. Read coverage stops 3 residues before the CDR3 terminus; the germline J gene supplies the remainder. This chain links TRBV5-1 with TRBJ2-6; D gene uncertain. Per germline, CDR1 SGHRS and CDR2 YFSETQ. V lost 2 bases, J lost 0 bases, and 3 bases lay in between. CDR3 size: 14 residues. Partial CDR3 DNA: TGCGCCAGCAGCTTTAACTCTGGGGCCAACGTC. This codes for CASSFNSGANV. The full CDR3 sequence reads CASSFNSGANVLTF.

This clone was found many times. Sequencing ends 3 residues short of the CDR3 end; the germline J gene provides the rest. V and J are TRBV30 and TRBJ2-1; 8 bases match TRBD1. V gave up 7 bases and J gave up 4 bases; unmatched junction bases: 12. This CDR3 has 15 residues. CDR1 and CDR2 from the germline V gene are GTSNPN and SVGIG (reference sequence). The DNA read from the CDR3 is TGTGCCTCGCGAAGGGGACAGGTGTTGTACAATGAG. Translated, it gives CASRRGQVLYNE. The full CDR3 protein reads CASRRGQVLYNEQFF.

This clone was seen ten or more times. Read sequence stops 3 residues before the CDR3 end, and the germline J gene provides the missing end. The V gene is TRBV30, the J gene TRBJ2-2; TRBD2 aligns across 11 bases. Per the germline V gene, CDR1 is GTSNPN and CDR2 is SVGIG (reference sequence). The junction had 5 bases not matched to a gene; V was cut back by 6 bases and J by 5 bases. The CDR3 totals 14 residues. The part of the CDR3 DNA that was read is TGTGCCTGTTCTAGCGGGAGGAATACCGGGGAG. Protein: CACSSGRNTGE. The whole CDR3 sequence is CACSSGRNTGELFF.

There are a few counts of this clone. The read ends 3 residues early relative to the CDR3; the germline J gene fills the gap. The V and J genes are TRBV5-1 and TRBJ2-2, with D perhaps matching TRBD2 (6 bases). CDR1 is SGHRS, CDR2 YFSETQ, per germline. The CDR3 sequence is 15 residues long. V gave up 2 bases and J gave up 0 bases, with 8 bases separating them. The DNA read from the CDR3 is TGCGCCAGCAGCTTACCGGGGGCGAACACCGGGGAG. Encoded protein: CASSLPGANTGE. The CDR3 reads in full as CASSLPGANTGELFF.

CDR3 DNA, as far as it was read: TGTGCCAGCAGTGATTTCAGCGGGAGTCGGTACGAC. Translating gives CASSDFSGSRYD. The whole CDR3 protein reads CASSDFSGSRYDYTF. The V and J genes are TRBV6-1 and TRBJ1-2; D remains unclear. The CDR3 end lies 3 residues beyond the end of the read and is filled in from the germline J gene. Germline CDR1 reads MNHNS; CDR2 reads SASEGT. This CDR3 region has 15 residues.

Concerning this clone itself: The missing CDR3 end, 3 residues past where the read stops, is filled in from the germline J gene. This rearrangement joins TRBV20-1 to TRBJ2-1; TRBD2 matches at 9 bases. After removal of 3 bases from V and 4 bases from J, the junction contained 4 bases not matched to a gene. The CDR3 spans 14 residues. Germline CDR1 is DFQATT and CDR2 is SNEGSKA (reference sequence). CDR3 sequence reads: CSARSAGGYNEQFF. CDR3 DNA, as far as it was read: TGCAGTGCTAGGTCCGCGGGGGGGTACAATGAG.

At least ten counts were recorded for this clone. The read falls 3 residues short of the CDR3 end, and the missing part is taken from the germline J gene. The V gene is TRBV7-2, the J gene TRBJ1-2; 7 positions match TRBD1. The germline V gene encodes CDR1 SGHTA and CDR2 FQGNSA. The CDR3 covers 14 residues. The CDR3 loop is CASSSGQVFGGYTF. The DNA read from the CDR3 is TGTGCCAGCAGCTCCGGACAGGTTTTTGGGGGC.

This clone was recorded many times. The CDR3 extends 3 residues past the end of the read, so its final part is completed from the germline J gene. The chain recombines TRBV20-1 with TRBJ1-4, with 8 bases that match TRBD1. V was clipped by 1 base and J by 1 base; unmatched bases: 2. There are 15 residues in the CDR3. Germline CDR1 and CDR2: DFQATT and SNEGSKA (reference sequence). The chain's CDR3 is CSARAGGLTNEKLFF. The sequenced part of the CDR3 DNA is TGCAGTGCTAGAGCAGGGGGCTTAACTAATGAAAAA.

A word on this clone: The missing CDR3 end, 3 residues past where the read stops, is filled in from the germline J gene. The V call is TRBV7-8, the J call TRBJ1-4; D possibly corresponds to TRBD1 (5 bases). In germline, CDR1 is SGHVS, CDR2 FQNEAQ. There are 17 residues in the CDR3. V shed 5 bases and J shed 7 bases, with 23 bases lying between them. The CDR3 DNA, read in part, is TGTGCCAGCAGCAGGGTTGGGGGGGGGATGAATATTGAAAAA. This gives the protein CASSRVGGGMNIEK. The full CDR3 protein reads CASSRVGGGMNIEKLFF.

This clone was counted many times. The read ends 3 residues shy of where the CDR3 ends; the end is completed using the germline J gene. The J gene is TRBJ2-7, the V gene TRBV7-3, with 9 bases identical to TRBD2. The germline gives CDR1 SGHTA, CDR2 FQGTGA. This CDR3 is 15 amino acids long. J was trimmed by 2 bases and V by 6 bases; bases with no gene match: 8. The CDR3 loop reads CASRRSGSGPYEQYF. The sequenced CDR3 bases are TGTGCCAGCAGACGTAGCGGGAGCGGACCCTACGAG.

This clone has ten or more counts. CDR3 bases read: TGTGCCATCAGTGAGGAGACAACCTACAAAAACATT. Translation: CAISEETTYKNI. The full CDR3 reads CAISEETTYKNIQYF. The chain uses TRBV10-3 and TRBJ2-4; D gene unclear. Read coverage stops 3 residues before the CDR3 terminus; the germline J gene supplies the remainder. Per germline, CDR1 ENHRY and CDR2 SYGVKD. V shed 2 bases and J shed 3 bases, with 11 bases lying between them. This CDR3 comprises 15 residues.

Comments on this clone: A read error may produce the germline difference seen at one junction end. The CDR3 extends 3 residues past the end of the read, so its final part is completed from the germline J gene. J is TRBJ1-4 and V is TRBV7-9, with D perhaps matching TRBD1 (5 bases). Germline assignment: CDR1 SEHNR and CDR2 FQNEAQ (reference sequence). CDR3 length: 15 amino acids. The chain's CDR3 is CASSYESGTNERLFF. CDR3 DNA (partial): TGTGCCAGCAGCTACGAGAGTGGGACTAATGAAAGA.

This clone has at least ten counts. The read is 3 residues too short to cover the CDR3 end, so that end is filled in from the germline J gene. The chain joins TRBV6-1 to TRBJ2-7; perhaps TRBD1 as D (5 bases). From germline, CDR1 is MNHNS and CDR2 SASEGT. The CDR3 extends over 14 amino acids. V shed 1 base and J shed 2 bases, with 9 bases lying between them. Partial CDR3 DNA: TGTGCCAGCAGTGAAGGGTCAGGGCCCTACGAG. The encoded protein is CASSEGSGPYE. The full CDR3 protein is CASSEGSGPYEQYF.

This clone occurred many times. Read data end 3 residues before the CDR3 end; the end is taken from the germline J gene. V gene TRBV11-3 combines with J gene TRBJ2-7, with D tentatively TRBD1 (5 bases). V was pared by 6 bases and J by 1 base, with 16 bases between. The CDR3 consists of 15 residues. Germline CDR1 SGHNT, CDR2 YENEEA. CDR3 sequence: CASSNGRAASYEQYF. CDR3 bases read: TGTGCCAGCAGTAATGGCAGGGCGGCTTCCTACGAG.